This T cell receptor beta chain comes out of a study of T cell changes during pregnancy in multiple sclerosis. Germline V CDR1 and CDR2: ENHRY, SYGVKD. CDR3 length: 15 amino acids. The junction had 3 bases not matched to a gene; V was cut back by 2 bases and J by 4 bases. Sequencing used immunoSEQ multiplex PCR; TCRdb keeps in-frame clones, though not all of them. The sample yields around 44,000 clones, approximately 92% seen once. The receptor was isolated from a female donor with multiple sclerosis, enrolled in a pregnancy study. This chain uses TRBV10-3 with TRBJ2-1; 9 nucleotides line up with TRBD2. The sequencing input was peripheral blood. For the CDR3, the DNA is TGTGCCATCAGTGAGCTGGCGGGAGGGTACAATGAGCAGTTCTTC. As protein: CAISELAGGYNEQFF.